The T cell receptor beta chain described here comes from a study of blood T cell repertoires in COVID-19. Study background: Sample material is recorded as cDNA or gDNA derived from T cells, B-cell-depleted T cells, or PBMCs.

Assay used: immunoSEQ multiplex PCR; TCRdb lists only in-frame clones, some missing. The table records approximately 250,000 clones, more than 80% of them present only once. The V and J ends lost 5 bases and 5 bases respectively, with 24 bases between them. The germline gives CDR1 MDHEN, CDR2 SYDVKM. This CDR3 region has 17 residues. The chain couples TRBV28 to TRBJ1-1; D is uncertain. The source material was PBMCs or T cells enriched from blood (not recorded which). This sequence originates from a woman in her twenties or thirties with acute COVID-19. The CDR3 is CASSLPPGEWSRTEAFF. DNA of the CDR3: TGTGCCAGCAGTCTACCCCCCGGGGAATGGTCGCGTACTGAAGCTTTCTTT.